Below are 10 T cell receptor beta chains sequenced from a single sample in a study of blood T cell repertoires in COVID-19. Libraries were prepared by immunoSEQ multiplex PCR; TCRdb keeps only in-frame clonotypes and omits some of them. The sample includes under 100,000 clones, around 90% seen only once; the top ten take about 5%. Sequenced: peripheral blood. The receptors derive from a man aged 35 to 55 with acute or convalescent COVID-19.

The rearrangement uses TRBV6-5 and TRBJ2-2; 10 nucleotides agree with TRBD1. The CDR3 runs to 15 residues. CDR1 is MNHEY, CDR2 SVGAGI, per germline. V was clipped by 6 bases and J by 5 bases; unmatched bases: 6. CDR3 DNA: TGTGCCAGCAGCCGGGGACAGGGGTTTACCGGGGAGCTGTTTTTT. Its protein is CASSRGQGFTGELFF.

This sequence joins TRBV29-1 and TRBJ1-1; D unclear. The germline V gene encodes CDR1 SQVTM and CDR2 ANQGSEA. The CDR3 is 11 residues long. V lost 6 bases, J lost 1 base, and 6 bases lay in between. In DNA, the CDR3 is TGCAGCGTCCTTCCGAACACTGAAGCTTTCTTT. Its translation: CSVLPNTEAFF.

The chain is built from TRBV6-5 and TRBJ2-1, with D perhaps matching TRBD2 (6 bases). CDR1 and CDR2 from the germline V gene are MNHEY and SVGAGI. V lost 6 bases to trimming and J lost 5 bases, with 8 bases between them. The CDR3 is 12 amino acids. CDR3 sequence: CASRTRDNEQFF. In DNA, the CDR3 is TGTGCCAGCAGGACTAGAGACAATGAGCAGTTCTTC.

This CDR3 reads CASSPAGGHDGYTF. CDR3 DNA sequence: TGTGCCAGCTCACCGGCAGGGGGCCACGATGGCTACACCTTC. The chain carries TRBV18 and TRBJ1-2; 8 positions agree with TRBD1. Germline V gene data show CDR1 as KGHSH and CDR2 as LQKENI. The CDR3 loop spans 14 amino acids. With V trimmed by 3 bases and J by 6 bases, 6 bases remained unmatched.

CDR3 in DNA: TGCGCCAGCAGCATTACTAGCGGGTCCTACGAGCAGTACTTC. Its translation: CASSITSGSYEQYF. J is TRBJ2-7 and V is TRBV5-1; 9 bases match TRBD2. J lost 1 base, V lost 4 bases, and 3 bases had no gene match. Germline-derived CDR1 and CDR2 are SGHRS and YFSETQ. This CDR3 contains 14 residues.

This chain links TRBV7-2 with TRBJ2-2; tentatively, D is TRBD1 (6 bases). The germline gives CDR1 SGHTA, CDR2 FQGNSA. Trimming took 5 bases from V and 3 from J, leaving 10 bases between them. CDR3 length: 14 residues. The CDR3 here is CASSANRDTGELFF. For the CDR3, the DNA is TGTGCCAGCAGCGCTAACAGGGACACCGGGGAGCTGTTTTTT. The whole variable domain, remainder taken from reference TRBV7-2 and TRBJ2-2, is GAGVSQSPSNKVTEKGKDVELRCDPISGHTALYWYRQSLGQGLEFLIYFQGNSAPDKSGLPSDRFSAERTGGSVSTLTIQRTQQEDSAVYLCASSANRDTGELFFGEGSRLTVL.

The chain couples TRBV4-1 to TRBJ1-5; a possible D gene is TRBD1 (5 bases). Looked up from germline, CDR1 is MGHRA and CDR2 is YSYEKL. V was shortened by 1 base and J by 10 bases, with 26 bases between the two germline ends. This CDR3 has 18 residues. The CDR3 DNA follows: TGCGCCAGCAGCCAAGGGGAGGGGATCCCCTACTACTTAGAACCCCAGCATTTT. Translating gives CASSQGEGIPYYLEPQHF.

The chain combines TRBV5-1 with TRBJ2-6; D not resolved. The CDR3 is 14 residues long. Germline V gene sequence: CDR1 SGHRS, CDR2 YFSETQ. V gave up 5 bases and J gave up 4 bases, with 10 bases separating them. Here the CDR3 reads CASRSLEGANVLTF. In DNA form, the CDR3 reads TGCGCCAGCAGGTCCCTAGAGGGGGCCAACGTCCTGACTTTC. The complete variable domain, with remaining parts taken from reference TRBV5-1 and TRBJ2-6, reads KAGVTQTPRYLIKTRGQQVTLSCSPISGHRSVSWYQQTPGQGLQFLFEYFSETQRNKGNFPGRFSGRQFSNSRSEMNVSTLELGDSALYLCASRSLEGANVLTFGAGSRLTVL.

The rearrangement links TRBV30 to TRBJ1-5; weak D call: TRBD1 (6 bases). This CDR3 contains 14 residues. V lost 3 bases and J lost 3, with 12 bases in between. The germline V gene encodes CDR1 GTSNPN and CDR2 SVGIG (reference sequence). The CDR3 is CAWSPWTVNQPQHF. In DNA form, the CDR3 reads TGTGCCTGGAGCCCTTGGACAGTCAATCAGCCCCAGCATTTT.

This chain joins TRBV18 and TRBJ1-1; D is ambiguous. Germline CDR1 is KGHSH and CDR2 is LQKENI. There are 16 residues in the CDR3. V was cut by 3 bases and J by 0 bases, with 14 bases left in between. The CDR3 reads CASSPSFGEVNTEAFF. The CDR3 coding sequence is TGTGCCAGCTCACCGTCATTCGGGGAGGTGAACACTGAAGCTTTCTTT.